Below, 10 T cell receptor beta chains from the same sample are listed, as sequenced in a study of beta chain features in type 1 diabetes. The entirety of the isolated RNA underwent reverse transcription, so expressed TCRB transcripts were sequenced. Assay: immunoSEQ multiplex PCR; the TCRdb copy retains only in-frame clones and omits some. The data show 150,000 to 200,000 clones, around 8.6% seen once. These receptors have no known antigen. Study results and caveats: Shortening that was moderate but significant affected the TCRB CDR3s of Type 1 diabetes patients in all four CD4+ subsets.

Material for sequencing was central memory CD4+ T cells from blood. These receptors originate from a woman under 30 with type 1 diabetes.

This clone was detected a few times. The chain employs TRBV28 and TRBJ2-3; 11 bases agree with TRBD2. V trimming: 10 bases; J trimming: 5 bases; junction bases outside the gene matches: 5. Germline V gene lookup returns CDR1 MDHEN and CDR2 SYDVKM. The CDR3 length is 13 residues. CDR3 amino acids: CATTSGSLDTQYF. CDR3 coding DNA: TGTGCCACCACTAGCGGGAGCCTAGATACGCAGTATTTT.

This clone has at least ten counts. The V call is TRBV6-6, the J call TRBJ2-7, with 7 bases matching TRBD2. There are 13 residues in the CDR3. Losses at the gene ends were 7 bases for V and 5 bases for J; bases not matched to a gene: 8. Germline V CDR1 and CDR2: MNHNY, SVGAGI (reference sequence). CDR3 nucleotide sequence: TGTGCCAGCACCTCTAGACTAGCCCACGAGCAGTACTTC. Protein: CASTSRLAHEQYF.

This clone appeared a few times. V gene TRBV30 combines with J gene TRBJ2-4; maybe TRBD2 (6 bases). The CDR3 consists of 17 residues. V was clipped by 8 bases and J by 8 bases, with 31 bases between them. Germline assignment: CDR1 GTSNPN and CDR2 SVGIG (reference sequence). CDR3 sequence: CAGTAGGGRFLGYIQYF. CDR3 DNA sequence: TGTGCCGGAACCGCCGGTGGAGGGCGGTTTCTAGGGTACATTCAGTACTTC.

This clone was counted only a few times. This CDR3 reads CASSYSTIGSGYTF. CDR3 DNA: TGTGCCAGCAGTTACTCCACAATAGGGAGTGGCTACACCTTC. V usage is TRBV6-5 and J usage is TRBJ1-2; D gene uncertain. Trimming pared 0 bases from V and 7 bases from J, leaving 12 bases between. CDR1 is MNHEY and CDR2 is SVGAGI in the germline V gene. This CDR3 comprises 14 residues.

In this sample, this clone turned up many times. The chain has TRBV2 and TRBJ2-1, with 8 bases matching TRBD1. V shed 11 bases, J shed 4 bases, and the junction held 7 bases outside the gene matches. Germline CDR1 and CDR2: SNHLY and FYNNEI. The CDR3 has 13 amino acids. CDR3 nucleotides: TGTGCCTCCAACAGGGGGGCTTACAATGAGCAGTTCTTC. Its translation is CASNRGAYNEQFF.

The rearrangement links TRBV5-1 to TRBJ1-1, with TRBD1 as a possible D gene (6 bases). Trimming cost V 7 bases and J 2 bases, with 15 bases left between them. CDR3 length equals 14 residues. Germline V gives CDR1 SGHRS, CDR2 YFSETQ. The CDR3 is CASASPGGNTEAFF. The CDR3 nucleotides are TGCGCCAGCGCCTCCCCGGGGGGCAACACTGAAGCTTTCTTT.

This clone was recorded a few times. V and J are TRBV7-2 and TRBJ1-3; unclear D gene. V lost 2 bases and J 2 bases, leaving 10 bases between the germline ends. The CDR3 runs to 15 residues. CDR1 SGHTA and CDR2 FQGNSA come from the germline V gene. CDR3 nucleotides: TGTGCCAGCAGCTTAACAGCCACCCCTGGAAACACCATATATTTT. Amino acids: CASSLTATPGNTIYF.

Here the CDR3 reads CASSQGTGRETQYF. The DNA for the CDR3 is TGTGCCAGCAGCCAAGGGACAGGGAGGGAGACCCAGTACTTC. The chain combines TRBV14 with TRBJ2-5; 8 bases map to TRBD1. The length of the CDR3 is 14 residues. The ends lost 1 base at V and 5 bases at J; junction bases unmatched: 3. Germline CDR1 reads SGHDN; CDR2 reads FVKESK.

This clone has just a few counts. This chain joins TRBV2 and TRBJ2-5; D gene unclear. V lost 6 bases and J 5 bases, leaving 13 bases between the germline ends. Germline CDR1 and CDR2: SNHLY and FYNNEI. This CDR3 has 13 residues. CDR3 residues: CASSFSNRETQYF. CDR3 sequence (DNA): TGTGCCAGCAGCTTTAGCAATAGGGAGACCCAGTACTTC.

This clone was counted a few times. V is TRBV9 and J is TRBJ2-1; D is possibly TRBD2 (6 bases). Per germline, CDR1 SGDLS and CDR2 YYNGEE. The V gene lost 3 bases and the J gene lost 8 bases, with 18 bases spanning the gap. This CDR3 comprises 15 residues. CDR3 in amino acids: CASSGRGSGTHEQFF. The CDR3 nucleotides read TGTGCCAGCAGCGGACGGGGGTCCGGTACACATGAGCAGTTCTTC.